The 24 T cell receptor beta chains below were found in one sample sequenced in a study of T cells expressing NK-cell markers. TCRdb derives one entry per CDR3 protein from the 5' RACE reads, leaving out DNA. The table for this sample gives 150,000 to 200,000 distinct CDR3 sequences. The sample consisted of blood T cells: a sorted CD56 or NKG2C T cell subset, CD4+ or CD8+ T cells, or bulk PBMC T cells (not recorded which). The receptors stem from a man aged 18 to 69 in good health.

The chain has TRBV28 and TRBJ2-2; lacking DNA, the TRBD1 call made by TCRdb goes unchecked. CDR1 and CDR2 from the germline V gene are MDHEN and SYDVKM. This CDR3 comprises 12 residues. The CDR3 region is CASYRATGELFF.

The CDR3 sequence: CASSQAWGQQQNTEAFF. This chain uses TRBV4-1 with TRBJ1-1; TCRdb indicates TRBD1, and absent DNA this call remains unverified. Germline V gene data show CDR1 as MGHRA and CDR2 as YSYEKL. CDR3 length: 17 residues.

The V gene is TRBV11-1, the J gene TRBJ1-1. Germline CDR1 and CDR2: SGHAT and FQDESV (reference sequence). CDR3 size: 11 residues. CDR3 sequence: CASSPNNEAFF. The full variable domain, completed using reference TRBV11-1 and TRBJ1-1, is EAEVAQSPRYKITEKSQAVAFWCDPISGHATLYWYRQILGQGPELLVQFQDESVVDDSQLPKDRFSAERLKGVDSTLKIQPAELGDSAMYLCASSPNNEAFFGQGTRLTVV.

This chain connects TRBV28 to TRBJ2-2; TCRdb's assignment of TRBD2 cannot be checked, as there is no DNA. The CDR3 is 16 amino acids. Germline CDR1 and CDR2: MDHEN and SYDVKM. The CDR3 sequence: CASSDPLAVNTGELFF.

This chain joins TRBV2 and TRBJ1-4. In germline, CDR1 is SNHLY, CDR2 FYNNEI. CDR3 length: 15 amino acids. CDR3 sequence: CASSATPGANEKLFF.

V and J are TRBV7-9 and TRBJ2-1. Germline assignment: CDR1 SEHNR and CDR2 FQNEAQ (reference sequence). This CDR3 region has 16 residues. Here the CDR3 reads CASSLVGRSSYNEQFF.

The V and J genes are TRBV27 and TRBJ1-2; TCRdb's D call, TRBD1, is unchecked because there is no DNA. This CDR3 spans 16 amino acids. The V gene's germline CDR1 is MNHEY and CDR2 SMNVEV (reference sequence). The CDR3 sequence is CASSFTGGGANYGYTF.

The rearrangement links TRBV2 to TRBJ2-7; TCRdb reports TRBD1, a call that lacks DNA to check it against. The CDR3 contains 12 residues. Germline V lookup: CDR1 SNHLY, CDR2 FYNNEI. The CDR3 loop reads CASSGDAYEQYF.

The chain's CDR3 is CSAFGQGVSPLHF. The chain joins TRBV20-1 to TRBJ1-6; no DNA is available, so the TRBD1 call from TCRdb remains unchecked. Germline loops: CDR1 DFQATT, CDR2 SNEGSKA (reference sequence). The CDR3 is 13 amino acids.

The genes are TRBV29-1 and TRBJ1-2. This CDR3 has 14 residues. Germline-derived CDR1 and CDR2 are SQVTM and ANQGSEA. CDR3: CSDYTAGGLGGYTF.

V and J are TRBV20-1 and TRBJ2-5. This CDR3 comprises 13 residues. Germline V lookup: CDR1 DFQATT, CDR2 SNEGSKA (reference sequence). CDR3 protein: CSARDSLPETQYF.

CDR3 amino acids: CASSVQGFETQYF. This chain uses TRBV9 with TRBJ2-5; as DNA is missing, the TRBD1 call by TCRdb cannot be tested. Germline V lookup: CDR1 SGDLS, CDR2 YYNGEE. This CDR3 contains 13 residues.

This CDR3 is CASSLAGLGKDTQYF. The V and J genes are TRBV5-1 and TRBJ2-3; TCRdb calls TRBD2, which cannot be checked without DNA. The CDR3 spans 15 residues. The germline V gene has CDR1 SGHRS and CDR2 YFSETQ.

The chain links TRBV20-1 to TRBJ2-7; TCRdb's D call of TRBD1 is untestable without DNA. CDR3 length equals 17 residues. The germline CDR1 and CDR2 sequences are DFQATT and SNEGSKA (reference sequence). The CDR3: CSAIYLRLGGTSYEQYF.

The rearrangement joins TRBV5-4 to TRBJ2-5; TCRdb's assignment of TRBD1 cannot be checked, as there is no DNA. The CDR3 spans 13 residues. Germline CDR1 SGHNT, CDR2 YYREEE (reference sequence). The CDR3 here is CASYPQGWETQYF.

The chain employs TRBV10-3 and TRBJ2-3. Per the germline V gene, CDR1 is ENHRY and CDR2 is SYGVKD. This CDR3 has 12 residues. CDR3 in amino acids: CAISESGDTQYF.

The chain joins TRBV11-2 to TRBJ2-5; the TCRdb D gene call, TRBD2, has no DNA to confirm it. This CDR3 comprises 14 residues. Germline assignment: CDR1 SGHAT and CDR2 FQNNGV. The CDR3 region is CASSRAGYHPTQYF.

The V call is TRBV12-3 or TRBV12-4, the J call TRBJ2-7. This CDR3 comprises 13 residues. The CDR3 protein is CASSPSSLYEQYF.

This chain links TRBV6-1 with TRBJ2-7. The CDR3 is made up of 13 amino acids. Germline CDR1 is MNHNS and CDR2 is SASEGT. CDR3 in amino acids: CASRIGPGYEQYF.

The chain carries TRBV27 and TRBJ2-2; the D call from TCRdb, TRBD2, cannot be confirmed without DNA. Per germline, CDR1 MNHEY and CDR2 SMNVEV (reference sequence). There are 17 residues in the CDR3. The CDR3 loop is CASSWGSGKNTGELFFF.

The J gene is TRBJ1-1, the V gene TRBV28; TCRdb's D gene call, TRBD1, goes unchecked for lack of DNA. Germline CDR1 and CDR2: MDHEN and SYDVKM. The CDR3 contains 16 residues. The CDR3: CASSLTSQGQDTEAFF.

The V and J genes are TRBV12-3 or TRBV12-4 and TRBJ2-1; the TCRdb call, TRBD2, lacks DNA for checking. The CDR3 contains 14 residues. This CDR3 is CASSWLASLDEQFF.

This chain connects TRBV12-3 or TRBV12-4 to TRBJ1-1; no DNA is available, so the TRBD1 call from TCRdb remains unchecked. The CDR3 is 16 amino acids. CDR3 in amino acids: CASSEKSGTPNTEAFF.

V and J are TRBV5-6 and TRBJ2-1. The CDR3 has 13 amino acids. Germline CDR1 is SGHDT and CDR2 is YYEEEE. The CDR3 sequence is CASSLGTNLGQFF.